These 9 T cell receptor beta chains share one sample of origin, sequenced in a study of cytotoxic CD8 clonotypes in ibrutinib-treated CLL. Libraries were prepared by immunoSEQ multiplex PCR; TCRdb keeps only in-frame clonotypes and omits some of them. The sample has 70,000 to 85,000 clones, approximately 80% seen once. The input for sequencing was PBMCs, taken at disease progression, from a patient treated with ibrutinib. These receptors originate from a human donor with chronic lymphocytic leukemia.

The genes are TRBV11-2 and TRBJ2-5; no definite D call. Germline-derived CDR1 and CDR2 are SGHAT and FQNNGV. The CDR3 length is 13 residues. V shed 1 base and J shed 3 bases, with 6 bases lying between them. The CDR3 DNA reads as TGTGCCAGCAGCTTAGGCAGAGAAGAGACCCAGTACTTC. Translating it yields CASSLGREETQYF.

The gene calls are TRBV11-2 and TRBJ2-5; D is tentatively TRBD1 or TRBD2 (5 bases each). The CDR3 loop spans 13 amino acids. Germline V CDR1 and CDR2: SGHAT, FQNNGV. V was cut by 3 bases and J by 5 bases, with 10 bases left in between. In nucleotides, the CDR3 is TGTGCCAGCAGCTTTGAGGGGTGGGAGACCCAGTACTTC. It codes for CASSFEGWETQYF.

This chain joins TRBV27 and TRBJ1-2; D remains ambiguous. This CDR3 has 15 residues. Germline V gene sequence: CDR1 MNHEY, CDR2 SMNVEV (reference sequence). Deletions cut 0 bases from V and 3 bases from J, with 11 bases between. CDR3 amino acids: CASSLSTGLHYGYTF. The CDR3 region has the DNA TGTGCCAGCAGTTTATCGACCGGACTGCACTATGGCTACACCTTC.

In this sample, this clone turned up a few times. The chain joins TRBV6-5 to TRBJ1-3, with D perhaps matching TRBD1 (5 bases). Germline V gene data show CDR1 as MNHEY and CDR2 as SVGAGI. Between the trimmed V and J ends, which lost 8 bases and 4 bases, there was a span of 9 bases. The CDR3 sequence is 12 residues long. CDR3 sequence reads: CASLTGGNTIYF. CDR3 bases: TGTGCCAGCCTCACAGGCGGAAACACCATATATTTT.

The V gene is TRBV19, the J gene TRBJ1-5; 7 nucleotides align to TRBD1. The CDR3 length is 15 residues. Germline V gene sequence: CDR1 LNHDA, CDR2 SQIVND (reference sequence). J gave up 0 bases and V 3 bases, and 2 bases lay outside the gene matches. The CDR3, as DNA: TGTGCCAGTAGTATTTGGGACAGTAGCAATCAGCCCCAGCATTTT. As protein: CASSIWDSSNQPQHF. The whole variable domain, remainder taken from reference TRBV19 and TRBJ1-5, is DGGITQSPKYLFRKEGQNVTLSCEQNLNHDAMYWYRQDPGQGLRLIYYSQIVNDFQKGDIAEGYSVSREKKESFPLTVTSAQKNPTAFYLCASSIWDSSNQPQHFGDGTRLSIL.

The V and J genes are TRBV15 and TRBJ1-5, with D possibly matching TRBD1 (5 bases). The V and J ends lost 4 bases and 8 bases respectively, with 12 bases between them. Germline V gives CDR1 LNHNV, CDR2 YYDKDF (reference sequence). The CDR3 extends over 13 amino acids. In DNA form, the CDR3 reads TGTGCCACCAGCACAGGGTTCTTGGAGCCCCAGCATTTT. Translated, it gives CATSTGFLEPQHF.

The chain joins TRBV5-1 to TRBJ2-7; 12 bases line up with TRBD1. The CDR3 length is 14 residues. Germline CDR1 is SGHRS and CDR2 is YFSETQ. The trim removed 3 bases at V and 5 bases at J, leaving 3 bases unmatched. The CDR3 loop reads CASSWGQGAHEQYF. In nucleotides, the CDR3 is TGCGCCAGCAGCTGGGGACAGGGGGCCCACGAGCAGTACTTC.

This clone showed up just once. This rearrangement joins TRBV9 to TRBJ1-2; D remains ambiguous. The CDR3 is 15 amino acids. Germline lookup yields CDR1 SGDLS and CDR2 YYNGEE. V was cut by 0 bases and J by 2 bases, with 11 bases left in between. CDR3: CASSVEPSPNYGYTF. The CDR3 nucleotides are TGTGCCAGCAGCGTAGAGCCGTCGCCCAACTATGGCTACACCTTC. Full variable domain (remainder filled in from reference TRBV9 and TRBJ1-2): DSGVTQTPKHLITATGQRVTLRCSPRSGDLSVYWYQQSLDQGLQFLIQYYNGEERAKGNILERFSAQQFPDLHSELNLSSLELGDSALYFCASSVEPSPNYGYTFGSGTRLTVV.

This clone was seen once. The chain recombines TRBV5-1 with TRBJ2-1; maybe TRBD2 (7 bases). Germline assignment: CDR1 SGHRS and CDR2 YFSETQ. The CDR3 totals 18 residues. V lost 0 bases and J 6 bases, leaving 22 bases between the germline ends. The CDR3 DNA follows: TGCGCCAGCAGCTTGGCGGCGGGAGAGTGGGGGCTACTCAATGAGCAGTTCTTC. This gives the protein CASSLAAGEWGLLNEQFF. The complete variable domain, with remaining parts taken from reference TRBV5-1 and TRBJ2-1, reads KAGVTQTPRYLIKTRGQQVTLSCSPISGHRSVSWYQQTPGQGLQFLFEYFSETQRNKGNFPGRFSGRQFSNSRSEMNVSTLELGDSALYLCASSLAAGEWGLLNEQFFGPGTRLTVL.